Listed here are 19 T cell receptor beta chains from one sample, sequenced in a study of neurological immune-mediated disorders. TCRdb re-called the 5' RACE reads with MiXCR, one entry per CDR3 protein. Of 30,000 or so distinct CDR3 sequences listed, less than 5% were seen once; the top ten hold more than 20%. The sample comprised CD4+ T cells from blood. These receptors originate from a woman aged 40 to 49 in good health.

This clonotype was found many times. The rearrangement uses TRBV15 and TRBJ2-3, with D unresolved. Germline V gene lookup returns CDR1 LNHNV and CDR2 YYDKDF (reference sequence). The CDR3 sequence is 14 residues long. The germline V and J ends were trimmed by 3 bases and 2 bases, with 9 bases remaining between them. CDR3 in amino acids: CATSSTRATDTQYF. DNA of the CDR3: TGTGCCACCAGCAGCACACGCGCCACAGATACGCAGTATTTT. The full variable domain, rest sourced from reference TRBV15 and TRBJ2-3, is DAMVIQNPRYQVTQFGKPVTLSCSQTLNHNVMYWYQQKSSQAPKLLFHYYDKDFNNEADTPDNFQSRRPNTSFCFLDIRSPGLGDTAMYLCATSSTRATDTQYFGPGTRLTVL.

Ten or more counts support this clonotype. Here the CDR3 reads CASSKDSSYNEQFF. The DNA of the CDR3 is TGCGCCAGCAGCAAAGATAGCTCCTACAATGAGCAGTTCTTC. This chain uses TRBV5-1 with TRBJ2-1; D remains unclear. CDR1 and CDR2 from the germline V gene are SGHRS and YFSETQ. Trimming took 4 bases from V and 0 from J, leaving 8 bases between them. This CDR3 spans 14 amino acids.

This clonotype was seen at least ten times. This sequence joins TRBV12-3 or TRBV12-4 and TRBJ2-2; D might be TRBD1 (6 bases). This CDR3 spans 15 amino acids. V was pared by 7 bases and J by 5 bases, with 17 bases between. The CDR3 is CASKSQGPLTGELFF. The CDR3 region has the DNA TGTGCCAGCAAGTCGCAGGGGCCGCTTACCGGGGAGCTGTTTTTT.

This clonotype was seen many times. This chain connects TRBV10-3 to TRBJ2-5; 15 bases align to TRBD2. Unmatched junction bases numbered 5, after V lost 10 bases and J lost 5 bases. Germline V lookup: CDR1 ENHRY, CDR2 SYGVKD. The CDR3 loop spans 14 amino acids. CDR3 in amino acids: CASGLAGGGETQYF. The CDR3 bases are TGTGCCAGCGGACTAGCGGGAGGGGGGGAGACCCAGTACTTC.

The table lists this clonotype with many counts. This chain links TRBV28 with TRBJ2-7; D may be TRBD1 (5 bases). Trimming removed 3 bases from V and 4 bases from J, with 10 bases in between. CDR1 and CDR2 from the germline V gene are MDHEN and SYDVKM. The CDR3 is 13 residues long. CDR3 coding DNA: TGTGCCAGCAGTTTGTCAGGGCCGTACGAGCAGTACTTC. Amino acid sequence: CASSLSGPYEQYF.

This clonotype has ten or more counts. The chain joins TRBV3-1 to TRBJ2-3; 7 bases fit TRBD2. The CDR3 has 13 residues. V lost 1 base to trimming and J lost 9 bases; unmatched junction nucleotides: 4. From germline, CDR1 is LGHDT and CDR2 YNNKEL (reference sequence). The CDR3 DNA reads TGTGCCAGCAGCCAAGGCCGCGGGAGCACGCAGTATTTT. This gives the protein CASSQGRGSTQYF.

This clonotype was seen repeatedly, ten times or more. The rearrangement joins TRBV7-2 to TRBJ2-1; 7 nucleotides match TRBD2. The CDR3 extends over 15 amino acids. V gave up 6 bases and J gave up 4 bases; unmatched junction bases: 9. The V gene's germline CDR1 is SGHTA and CDR2 FQGNSA. The CDR3 DNA reads TGTGCCAGCAGTCACAGCGTGGGGGGGTACAATGAGCAGTTCTTC. Amino acids: CASSHSVGGYNEQFF.

The sample holds many counts of this clonotype. Here the CDR3 DNA reads TGTGCCAGCATCCGAGGCGGACTTAGATACGAGCAGTACTTC. This sequence encodes CASIRGGLRYEQYF. The gene calls are TRBV6-2 or TRBV6-3 and TRBJ2-7; D is perhaps TRBD2 (5 bases). V lost 7 bases and J 4 bases, leaving 17 bases between the germline ends. The CDR3 totals 14 residues. Germline lookup yields CDR1 MNHEY and CDR2 SVGEGT.

This clonotype has ten or more counts. This sequence joins TRBV20-1 and TRBJ2-1; 9 bases are shared with TRBD2. There are 15 residues in the CDR3. The V gene's germline CDR1 is DFQATT and CDR2 SNEGSKA (reference sequence). With V trimmed by 0 bases and J by 2 bases, 2 bases remained unmatched. The CDR3 region is CSARDSGSPYNEQFF. CDR3 DNA: TGCAGTGCTAGAGATAGCGGGAGCCCCTACAATGAGCAGTTCTTC.

This clonotype was counted at least ten times. The chain employs TRBV5-1 and TRBJ2-7; 7 bases are shared with TRBD2. J was trimmed by 2 bases and V by 0 bases; bases with no gene match: 2. CDR1 is SGHRS, CDR2 YFSETQ, per germline. The CDR3 extends over 14 amino acids. CDR3 in DNA: TGCGCCAGCAGCTTGGGCGGGGGACCCTACGAGCAGTACTTC. Its translation: CASSLGGGPYEQYF.

This clonotype came up many times. The V call is TRBV9, the J call TRBJ2-3; D ambiguous. The V and J ends lost 2 bases and 5 bases respectively, with 12 bases between them. The length of the CDR3 is 14 residues. Germline CDR1 and CDR2: SGDLS and YYNGEE. CDR3 DNA: TGTGCCAGCAGCGTGAGGAGTCTGGGAGATACGCAGTATTTT. Translation: CASSVRSLGDTQYF.

This clonotype was found many times. The V call is TRBV7-2, the J call TRBJ2-3; TRBD2 might be the D (5 bases). CDR1 is SGHTA, CDR2 FQGNSA, per germline. The CDR3 is 17 amino acids. The V end was cut by 0 bases, the J end by 0 bases, with 13 bases between. The CDR3, as DNA: TGTGCCAGCAGCTTAGCTTCGGGAAGCGGAAGCACAGATACGCAGTATTTT. Translating gives CASSLASGSGSTDTQYF.

This clonotype has a count of ten or more. The V call is TRBV5-6, the J call TRBJ2-5; D might be TRBD1 or TRBD2, each matching 7 bases. Germline V CDR1 and CDR2: SGHDT, YYEEEE. Deletions cut 4 bases from V and 3 bases from J, with 13 bases between. This CDR3 has 14 residues. CDR3 in amino acids: CASSPAGGEETQYF. The CDR3 DNA reads TGTGCCAGCAGCCCCGCAGGGGGGGAAGAGACCCAGTACTTC.

In its sample, this clonotype was seen many times. The chain joins TRBV20-1 to TRBJ1-5, with 9 bases lining up with TRBD1. There are 16 residues in the CDR3. Germline V lookup: CDR1 DFQATT, CDR2 SNEGSKA (reference sequence). V dropped 1 base and J dropped 0; count of bases not matched to a gene: 4. CDR3 sequence (DNA): TGCAGTGCTAGAGGGGACAGGGTAAATAGCAATCAGCCCCAGCATTTT. It specifies CSARGDRVNSNQPQHF.

The sample holds many counts of this clonotype. The chain employs TRBV5-1 and TRBJ2-5; D possibly corresponds to TRBD1 (5 bases). CDR3 size: 14 residues. V dropped 0 bases and J dropped 1 base, with 7 bases sitting between them. Germline assignment: CDR1 SGHRS and CDR2 YFSETQ. The CDR3 region is CASSLEGLQETQYF. The CDR3 bases are TGCGCCAGCAGCTTGGAGGGGCTCCAAGAGACCCAGTACTTC. Full variable domain (rest looked up from reference TRBV5-1 and TRBJ2-5): KAGVTQTPRYLIKTRGQQVTLSCSPISGHRSVSWYQQTPGQGLQFLFEYFSETQRNKGNFPGRFSGRQFSNSRSEMNVSTLELGDSALYLCASSLEGLQETQYFGPGTRLLVL.

This clonotype was recorded many times. CDR3 amino acids: CASSFAGTANTQYF. The CDR3, as DNA: TGTGCCAGCAGCTTCGCCGGGACAGCAAATACGCAGTATTTT. This chain uses TRBV11-2 with TRBJ2-3, with 7 bases fitting TRBD1. The germline V gene has CDR1 SGHAT and CDR2 FQNNGV. There are 14 residues in the CDR3. V lost 3 bases to trimming and J lost 7 bases; unmatched junction nucleotides: 7.

This clonotype was seen repeatedly, ten times or more. The chain recombines TRBV7-2 with TRBJ2-1; TRBD2 aligns across 11 bases. Trimming at V came to 5 bases and at J to 9 bases, leaving 6 bases not matched to a gene. Germline V lookup: CDR1 SGHTA, CDR2 FQGNSA. The CDR3 extends over 14 amino acids. The DNA of the CDR3 is TGTGCCAGCAGCCTTCTAGCGGGAGGAGGTGAGCAGTTCTTC. This codes for CASSLLAGGGEQFF.

The chain joins TRBV27 to TRBJ1-2; D may be TRBD1 (6 bases). CDR1 and CDR2 from the germline V gene are MNHEY and SMNVEV (reference sequence). Deletions cut 4 bases from V and 2 bases from J, with 17 bases between. The CDR3 consists of 16 residues. The CDR3 DNA reads as TGTGCCAGCAGTTCCCGTATAGGGGGGGGCAACTATGGCTACACCTTC. This encodes CASSSRIGGGNYGYTF.

This clonotype occurred many times. V and J are TRBV9 and TRBJ1-5; D gene unclear. CDR3 length equals 13 residues. CDR1 is SGDLS, CDR2 YYNGEE, per germline. V lost 4 bases, J lost 8 bases, and 13 bases lay in between. The CDR3 DNA sequence: TGTGCCAGCAGCCCCAATAACGGTGAGCCCCAGCATTTT. It codes for CASSPNNGEPQHF. The full variable domain, with the rest looked up from reference TRBV9 and TRBJ1-5, is DSGVTQTPKHLITATGQRVTLRCSPRSGDLSVYWYQQSLDQGLQFLIQYYNGEERAKGNILERFSAQQFPDLHSELNLSSLELGDSALYFCASSPNNGEPQHFGDGTRLSIL.